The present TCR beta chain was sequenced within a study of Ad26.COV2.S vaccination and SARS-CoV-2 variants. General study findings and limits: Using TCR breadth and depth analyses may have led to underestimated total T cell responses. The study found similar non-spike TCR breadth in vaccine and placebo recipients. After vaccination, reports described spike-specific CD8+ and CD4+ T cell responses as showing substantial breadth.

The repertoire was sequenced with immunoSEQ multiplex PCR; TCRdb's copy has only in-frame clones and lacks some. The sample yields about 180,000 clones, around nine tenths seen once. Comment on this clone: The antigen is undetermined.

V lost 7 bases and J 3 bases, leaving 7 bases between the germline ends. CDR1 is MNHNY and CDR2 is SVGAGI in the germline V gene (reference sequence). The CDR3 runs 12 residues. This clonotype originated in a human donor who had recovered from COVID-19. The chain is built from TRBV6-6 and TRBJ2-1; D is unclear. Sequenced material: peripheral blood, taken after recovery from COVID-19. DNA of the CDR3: TGTGCCAGCACCAACCACTACAATGAGCAGTTCTTC. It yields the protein CASTNHYNEQFF.